This TCR beta chain stems from a study of T-cell memory formation after mild COVID-19. From germline, CDR1 is SGHKS and CDR2 YYEKEE (reference sequence). J was trimmed by 4 bases and V by 4 bases; bases with no gene match: 11. The CDR3 consists of 16 residues. This clonotype turned up a few times. TCRdb re-analysed the 5' RACE reads in MiXCR, keeping a single row per CDR3 protein. The data hold around 250,000 distinct CDR3 sequences, with approximately 15% observed a single time. V gene TRBV5-5 combines with J gene TRBJ1-2; 9 bases match TRBD1. The receptor was derived from an adult woman who had mild COVID-19 (a few samples of this study predate the infection). Cell type and time point are not known. The sample taken for sequencing was PBMCs or a T cell subset sorted from them (not recorded which). CDR3 DNA sequence: TGTGCCAGCAGCGCCGGGACAGGGCAGGCTGGCTATGGCTACACCTTC. It yields the protein CASSAGTGQAGYGYTF.